This entry describes one T cell receptor beta chain. Clones were sequenced by immunoSEQ multiplex PCR, and TCRdb holds only the in-frame ones, with some missing. Seen here are tens of thousands of clones, roughly 87% observed once, and the top ten hold 12%. These data come from a study of OX40 agonist ivuxolimab in advanced cancers. The germline V and J ends were trimmed by 5 bases and 1 base, with 15 bases remaining between them. Per germline, CDR1 SGHNT and CDR2 YYREEE (reference sequence). The CDR3 has 15 residues. The TCR originated in an adult with an advanced solid tumor such as melanoma, head and neck, liver or kidney cancer. V gene TRBV5-4 combines with J gene TRBJ2-5, with D possibly TRBD2 on 7 matching bases. Specimen: CD4+ or CD8+ T cells sorted from blood, collected in a trial of the OX40 agonist ivuxolimab. The CDR3 sequence: CASRPHGGPQETQYF. In DNA, the CDR3 is TGTGCCAGCAGACCCCACGGGGGGCCCCAAGAGACCCAGTACTTC.